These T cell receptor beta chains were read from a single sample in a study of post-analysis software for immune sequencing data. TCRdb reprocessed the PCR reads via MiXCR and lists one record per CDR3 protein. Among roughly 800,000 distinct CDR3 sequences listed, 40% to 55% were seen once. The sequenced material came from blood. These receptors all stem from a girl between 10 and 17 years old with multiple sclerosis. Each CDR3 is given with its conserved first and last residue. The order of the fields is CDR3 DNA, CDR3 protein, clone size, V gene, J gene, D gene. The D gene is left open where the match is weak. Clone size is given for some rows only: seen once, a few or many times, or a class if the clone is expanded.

cdr3_nt: TGTGCCAGCAGCTTAAAGCCAAGGACAGACTACAATGAGCAGTTCTTC; cdr3_aa: CASSLKPRTDYNEQFF; clone_size: few; v_call: TRBV7-2; j_call: TRBJ2-1; d_call: -
cdr3_nt: TGCGCCAGCAGCTTCGCCCTAGCGGCAACGTACGAGCAGTACTTC; cdr3_aa: CASSFALAATYEQYF; clone_size: -; v_call: TRBV5-1; j_call: TRBJ2-7; d_call: TRBD2
cdr3_nt: TGTGCCAGCAGTCGGGACTCCTCCTACAATGAGCAGTACTTC; cdr3_aa: CASSRDSSYNEQYF; clone_size: -; v_call: TRBV12-3/TRBV12-4; j_call: TRBJ2-7; d_call: -
cdr3_nt: TGTGCCAGCAGCTTAGCCGGACAGGCAACGCAGTATTTT; cdr3_aa: CASSLAGQATQYF; clone_size: -; v_call: TRBV7-2; j_call: TRBJ2-3; d_call: TRBD1
cdr3_nt: TGCGCCAGCAGCTCGGAGGTAGGGGGAACTGATGGCTGCACCTTC; cdr3_aa: CASSSEVGGTDGCTF; clone_size: -; v_call: TRBV5-1; j_call: TRBJ1-2; d_call: -
cdr3_nt: TGCGCCAGCAGCCAGCCGACAGGGGAAGCTTTCTTT; cdr3_aa: CASSQPTGEAFF; clone_size: few; v_call: TRBV5-1; j_call: TRBJ1-1; d_call: TRBD1
cdr3_nt: TGTGCCAGCAGTTACCAGGACAGTAGCAATCAGCCCCAGCATTTT; cdr3_aa: CASSYQDSSNQPQHF; clone_size: -; v_call: TRBV6-2/TRBV6-3; j_call: TRBJ1-5; d_call: -
cdr3_nt: TGTGCCAGCAGTGGGAGACAGGGGATCACTGAAGCTTTCTTT; cdr3_aa: CASSGRQGITEAFF; clone_size: -; v_call: TRBV25-1; j_call: TRBJ1-1; d_call: TRBD1
cdr3_nt: TGTGCCACCAGCAGAGATTCGGCTGGGGGCTACACCTTC; cdr3_aa: CATSRDSAGGYTF; clone_size: -; v_call: TRBV15; j_call: TRBJ1-2; d_call: -
cdr3_nt: TGCGCCAGCAGCCAAGAGAGGGGGCGGCCAGATACGCAGTATTTT; cdr3_aa: CASSQERGRPDTQYF; clone_size: -; v_call: TRBV4-3; j_call: TRBJ2-3; d_call: TRBD1
cdr3_nt: TGCGCCAGCACTAAATCATGGACGGATGGCTACGAGCAGTACTTC; cdr3_aa: CASTKSWTDGYEQYF; clone_size: once; v_call: TRBV4-1; j_call: TRBJ2-7; d_call: -
cdr3_nt: TGCGCCAGCAGCACCGGACTAGCGGACTTATTTAGCACAGATACGCAGTATTTT; cdr3_aa: CASSTGLADLFSTDTQYF; clone_size: -; v_call: TRBV5-1; j_call: TRBJ2-3; d_call: TRBD2
cdr3_nt: TGTGCCACCAGCAGAGCCGTCGGGACAGTCCAAGAGACCCAGTACTTC; cdr3_aa: CATSRAVGTVQETQYF; clone_size: -; v_call: TRBV15; j_call: TRBJ2-5; d_call: TRBD1
cdr3_nt: TGTGCCAGCAGTGAAGTAGGACAGGGCACTGAAGCTTTCTTT; cdr3_aa: CASSEVGQGTEAFF; clone_size: few; v_call: TRBV6-1; j_call: TRBJ1-1; d_call: TRBD1
cdr3_nt: TGTGCCAGCAGCTCCGGCGGCCGGGATACGCAGTATTTT; cdr3_aa: CASSSGGRDTQYF; clone_size: few; v_call: TRBV7-3; j_call: TRBJ2-3; d_call: -
cdr3_nt: TGTGCCAGCAGCTTCCTTTCCGGGGGGGGAATCACAGATACGCAGTATTTT; cdr3_aa: CASSFLSGGGITDTQYF; clone_size: -; v_call: TRBV7-3; j_call: TRBJ2-3; d_call: TRBD2
cdr3_nt: TGTGCCAGCAGTGCTGGACTAGGTAAAAGCGAGCAGTACTTC; cdr3_aa: CASSAGLGKSEQYF; clone_size: -; v_call: TRBV6-5; j_call: TRBJ2-7; d_call: TRBD2
cdr3_nt: TGTGCCAGCAGTTCCCCAGCCTTCTCCTACAATGAGCAGTTCTTC; cdr3_aa: CASSSPAFSYNEQFF; clone_size: few; v_call: TRBV28; j_call: TRBJ2-1; d_call: -
cdr3_nt: TGCGCCAGCAGCTCGACTAGCGGGAGGTCTAATGAGCAGTTCTTC; cdr3_aa: CASSSTSGRSNEQFF; clone_size: few; v_call: TRBV5-1; j_call: TRBJ2-1; d_call: TRBD2
cdr3_nt: TGTGCCAGCAAACGGACGGGACTAGCGGTTAATGAGCAGTTCTTC; cdr3_aa: CASKRTGLAVNEQFF; clone_size: -; v_call: TRBV7-2; j_call: TRBJ2-1; d_call: TRBD2
cdr3_nt: TGTGCCAGCAAGGGGAAGGGGGGTACGCAGTATTTT; cdr3_aa: CASKGKGGTQYF; clone_size: -; v_call: TRBV28; j_call: TRBJ2-3; d_call: -
cdr3_nt: TGTGCCAGCAGGGCTAGCGGCGGGACTTACAATGAGCAGTACTTC; cdr3_aa: CASRASGGTYNEQYF; clone_size: -; v_call: TRBV2; j_call: TRBJ2-7; d_call: TRBD2
cdr3_nt: TGCGCCAGCAGCTTTGGCGCGTCGGGGGGGGGCTACAATGAGCAGTTCTTC; cdr3_aa: CASSFGASGGGYNEQFF; clone_size: few; v_call: TRBV5-1; j_call: TRBJ2-1; d_call: TRBD2
cdr3_nt: TGTGCCAGCAGGAACAGACAGGGGAAAGGTATGAACACTGAAGCTTTCTTT; cdr3_aa: CASRNRQGKGMNTEAFF; clone_size: -; v_call: TRBV12-3/TRBV12-4; j_call: TRBJ1-1; d_call: TRBD1
cdr3_nt: TGTGCCAGCAGTTACGCTCCAGGTGCCAGGGGTGAGCAGTTCTTC; cdr3_aa: CASSYAPGARGEQFF; clone_size: few; v_call: TRBV6-5; j_call: TRBJ2-1; d_call: -
cdr3_nt: TGCAGCGTTGAATCCAGCGGGAGGGCCGGAGAGACCCAGTACTTC; cdr3_aa: CSVESSGRAGETQYF; clone_size: few; v_call: TRBV29-1; j_call: TRBJ2-5; d_call: TRBD2
cdr3_nt: TGTGCCAGCAGCTCCGGGAGACTAACAGGAGAGACCCAGTACTTC; cdr3_aa: CASSSGRLTGETQYF; clone_size: -; v_call: TRBV7-8; j_call: TRBJ2-5; d_call: -
cdr3_nt: TGTGCCAGCAGCGTTAGCGGGAGGGTCACCGGGGAGCTGTTTTTT; cdr3_aa: CASSVSGRVTGELFF; clone_size: -; v_call: TRBV7-2; j_call: TRBJ2-2; d_call: TRBD2
cdr3_nt: TGTGCCAGCAGCGTAGTTACGGGAGTTAGCAATGAGCAGTTCTTC; cdr3_aa: CASSVVTGVSNEQFF; clone_size: -; v_call: TRBV9; j_call: TRBJ2-1; d_call: -
cdr3_nt: TGCGCCAGCAGCTTCGTAGGGACTGCGAACACTGAAGCTTTCTTT; cdr3_aa: CASSFVGTANTEAFF; clone_size: -; v_call: TRBV5-1; j_call: TRBJ1-1; d_call: -
cdr3_nt: TGTGCCAGCAGGGACGGCGGGTCCTACAATGAGCAGTTCTTC; cdr3_aa: CASRDGGSYNEQFF; clone_size: -; v_call: TRBV25-1; j_call: TRBJ2-1; d_call: -
cdr3_nt: TGTGCCAGCAGTTTAAGTGGGCCCACCGGGGAGCTGTTTTTT; cdr3_aa: CASSLSGPTGELFF; clone_size: -; v_call: TRBV12-3/TRBV12-4; j_call: TRBJ2-2; d_call: -
cdr3_nt: TGCGCCAGCAGCCCCACCTCCCACACTAACAATGAGCAGTTCTTC; cdr3_aa: CASSPTSHTNNEQFF; clone_size: few; v_call: TRBV4-1; j_call: TRBJ2-1; d_call: -
cdr3_nt: TGTGCCAGTGGCGACAGTACCTACGAGCAGTACTTC; cdr3_aa: CASGDSTYEQYF; clone_size: -; v_call: TRBV6-1; j_call: TRBJ2-7; d_call: -
cdr3_nt: TGTGCCAGCAGTGAAGTAGGGGATACGCAGTATTTT; cdr3_aa: CASSEVGDTQYF; clone_size: -; v_call: TRBV6-1; j_call: TRBJ2-3; d_call: -
cdr3_nt: TGTGCCAGCAGCTTAACGGGTCTAGTAGGTGACACAGATACGCAGTATTTT; cdr3_aa: CASSLTGLVGDTDTQYF; clone_size: few; v_call: TRBV7-3; j_call: TRBJ2-3; d_call: -
cdr3_nt: TGTGCCAGCAGCTTAGTGGGACAGCCGGGTCTAGGGCAGTTCTTC; cdr3_aa: CASSLVGQPGLGQFF; clone_size: -; v_call: TRBV7-2; j_call: TRBJ2-1; d_call: TRBD1